This TCR beta chain stems from a study of a mutant IDH1 vaccine in newly diagnosed glioma. Study as a whole: In some groups vaccination began 4-6 weeks post-radiotherapy; others received it with temozolomide.

Deletions cut 4 bases from V and 3 bases from J, with 18 bases between. This CDR3 has 16 residues. The germline CDR1 and CDR2 sequences are SEHNR and FQNEAQ (reference sequence). Time point reported: week 5, during vaccination. Each dose delivered 300 ug of mutant IDH1 20-mer peptide subcutaneously with imiquimod. Produced via immunoSEQ multiplex PCR; TCRdb's table is partial and in-frame only. The sample carries about 51,000 clones, around 78% recorded once. A remark on this clone: Its antigen is not identified.

This sequence originates from a woman aged 40 to 50 with glioma. The V call is TRBV7-9, the J call TRBJ1-1; unclear D gene. This material consisted of PBMCs, taken from a glioma patient whose treatment included an IDH1 peptide vaccine. CDR3 coding DNA: TGTGCCAGCAGCTCGGATGGGGAGGGTATCGACACTGAAGCTTTCTTT. It codes for CASSSDGEGIDTEAFF. Full variable domain (missing parts from reference TRBV7-9 and TRBJ1-1): DTGVSQNPRHKITKRGQNVTFRCDPISEHNRLYWYRQTLGQGPEFLTYFQNEAQLEKSRLLSDRFSAERPKGSFSTLEIQRTEQGDSAMYLCASSSDGEGIDTEAFFGQGTRLTVV.